These T cell receptor beta chains were read from a single sample in a study of CD8+ T cells in alopecia areata. The repertoire was sequenced with immunoSEQ multiplex PCR; TCRdb's copy has only in-frame clones and lacks some. The repertoire consists of some 100,000 clones, with 35% to 40% occurring once and the leading ten covering approximately 3.1%. Sequenced material: CD4+ T cells sorted from blood. The receptors originated from a human donor with alopecia areata. Each CDR3 is given with its conserved first and last residue. A D gene is named only where the DNA matches it firmly. Some rows have no size entry. The others give once, few or many, or a class for an expanded clone.

v_call: TRBV5-6
clone_size: few
j_call: TRBJ2-5
d_call: TRBD1
cdr3_length: 16
cdr3_aa: CASSRDRGSLVQTQYF
cdr3_nt: TGTGCCAGCTCGAGGGACAGGGGAAGCCTTGTTCAGACCCAGTACTTC

v_call: TRBV7-2
clone_size: -
j_call: TRBJ2-7
d_call: TRBD2
cdr3_length: 15
cdr3_aa: CASRVRGLAAYEQYF
cdr3_nt: TGTGCCAGCAGAGTAAGGGGACTAGCGGCTTACGAGCAGTACTTC

v_call: TRBV9
clone_size: few
j_call: TRBJ1-5
d_call: -
cdr3_length: 13
cdr3_aa: CASSAQVNQPQHF
cdr3_nt: TGTGCCAGCAGCGCTCAGGTGAATCAGCCCCAGCATTTT

v_call: TRBV28
clone_size: few
j_call: TRBJ2-1
d_call: -
cdr3_length: 12
cdr3_aa: CASSRQYNEQFF
cdr3_nt: TGTGCCAGCAGTCGACAGTACAATGAGCAGTTCTTC

v_call: TRBV7-2
clone_size: few
j_call: TRBJ1-5
d_call: -
cdr3_length: 12
cdr3_aa: CASSFGDQPQHF
cdr3_nt: TGTGCCAGCAGCTTCGGTGATCAGCCCCAGCATTTT

v_call: TRBV28
clone_size: -
j_call: TRBJ2-6
d_call: -
cdr3_length: 14
cdr3_aa: CASRPGQGANVLTF
cdr3_nt: TGTGCCAGCAGACCCGGACAGGGGGCCAACGTCCTGACTTTC

v_call: TRBV29-1
clone_size: -
j_call: TRBJ2-3
d_call: -
cdr3_length: 16
cdr3_aa: CSVVKRTVPTTDTQYF
cdr3_nt: TGCAGCGTTGTGAAGAGGACAGTCCCAACCACAGATACGCAGTATTTT

v_call: TRBV7-2
clone_size: -
j_call: TRBJ1-2
d_call: -
cdr3_length: 16
cdr3_aa: CASSLGWGRANYGYTF
cdr3_nt: TGTGCCAGCAGCCTAGGGTGGGGCAGGGCCAACTATGGCTACACCTTC

v_call: TRBV5-4
clone_size: few
j_call: TRBJ2-7
d_call: -
cdr3_length: 15
cdr3_aa: CASSPRTGTHSEQYF
cdr3_nt: TGTGCCAGCAGCCCGCGGACCGGGACCCATAGCGAGCAGTACTTC

v_call: TRBV29-1
clone_size: -
j_call: TRBJ2-3
d_call: -
cdr3_length: 13
cdr3_aa: CSVIRGATDTQYF
cdr3_nt: TGCAGCGTCATCCGGGGGGCCACAGATACGCAGTATTTT

v_call: TRBV5-4
clone_size: few
j_call: TRBJ2-7
d_call: -
cdr3_length: 17
cdr3_aa: CASSLGLRQPGTYEQYF
cdr3_nt: TGTGCCAGCAGCTTGGGTTTGAGGCAGCCCGGAACCTACGAGCAGTACTTC

v_call: TRBV7-9
clone_size: -
j_call: TRBJ2-3
d_call: -
cdr3_length: 13
cdr3_aa: CASSLGSTDTQYF
cdr3_nt: TGTGCCAGCAGCTTAGGCAGCACAGATACGCAGTATTTT

v_call: TRBV4-3
clone_size: few
j_call: TRBJ1-1
d_call: -
cdr3_length: 19
cdr3_aa: CASSQDLPGRTLGNTEAFF
cdr3_nt: TGCGCCAGCAGCCAAGATCTTCCAGGGCGGACCCTCGGCAACACTGAAGCTTTCTTT

v_call: TRBV29-1
clone_size: few
j_call: TRBJ2-7
d_call: -
cdr3_length: 11
cdr3_aa: CSVVRDYEQYF
cdr3_nt: TGCAGCGTTGTAAGAGACTACGAGCAGTACTTC

v_call: TRBV29-1
clone_size: few
j_call: TRBJ2-7
d_call: -
cdr3_length: 16
cdr3_aa: CSVVPWEGGGTYEQYF
cdr3_nt: TGCAGCGTTGTCCCCTGGGAGGGGGGAGGAACCTACGAGCAGTACTTC

v_call: TRBV30
clone_size: once
j_call: TRBJ2-3
d_call: -
cdr3_length: 13
cdr3_aa: CAWSGGAPDTQYF
cdr3_nt: TGTGCCTGGAGTGGGGGGGCCCCAGATACGCAGTATTTT

v_call: TRBV7-2
clone_size: many
j_call: TRBJ2-1
d_call: -
cdr3_length: 11
cdr3_aa: CASSLAVEQFF
cdr3_nt: TGTGCCAGCAGCTTAGCGGTTGAGCAGTTCTTC

v_call: TRBV7-2
clone_size: -
j_call: TRBJ1-1
d_call: -
cdr3_length: 16
cdr3_aa: CASSLAPQGRVAEAFF
cdr3_nt: TGTGCCAGCAGCTTAGCCCCCCAGGGGCGCGTGGCTGAAGCTTTCTTT

v_call: TRBV29-1
clone_size: -
j_call: TRBJ1-2
d_call: TRBD1
cdr3_length: 12
cdr3_aa: CSVQTGDYGYTF
cdr3_nt: TGCAGCGTTCAGACAGGGGACTATGGCTACACCTTC

v_call: TRBV6-5
clone_size: -
j_call: TRBJ2-7
d_call: TRBD1
cdr3_length: 12
cdr3_aa: CASRRTGGEQYF
cdr3_nt: TGTGCCAGCAGACGGACAGGGGGCGAGCAGTACTTC

v_call: TRBV9
clone_size: -
j_call: TRBJ2-1
d_call: TRBD2
cdr3_length: 16
cdr3_aa: CASSKTTSGRAHEQFF
cdr3_nt: TGTGCCAGCAGCAAGACTACTAGCGGGAGGGCCCATGAGCAGTTCTTC

v_call: TRBV2
clone_size: -
j_call: TRBJ2-3
d_call: -
cdr3_length: 17
cdr3_aa: CASSEPPWKGSADTQYF
cdr3_nt: TGTGCCAGCAGTGAACCCCCCTGGAAGGGGTCTGCAGATACGCAGTATTTT

v_call: TRBV5-1
clone_size: -
j_call: TRBJ2-7
d_call: TRBD2
cdr3_length: 15
cdr3_aa: CASSLALAGGYEQYF
cdr3_nt: TGCGCCAGCAGCTTGGCCCTAGCGGGAGGCTACGAGCAGTACTTC

v_call: TRBV4-3
clone_size: -
j_call: TRBJ2-6
d_call: -
cdr3_length: 14
cdr3_aa: CASSQTRGANVLTF
cdr3_nt: TGCGCCAGCAGCCAAACCCGGGGGGCCAACGTCCTGACTTTC

v_call: TRBV7-2
clone_size: -
j_call: TRBJ2-7
d_call: -
cdr3_length: 13
cdr3_aa: CASLAGNNYEQYF
cdr3_nt: TGTGCCAGCCTTGCGGGGAATAACTACGAGCAGTACTTC

v_call: TRBV29-1
clone_size: -
j_call: TRBJ1-1
d_call: -
cdr3_length: 14
cdr3_aa: CSVRGPGMNTEAFF
cdr3_nt: TGCAGCGTCCGGGGGCCGGGGATGAACACTGAAGCTTTCTTT

v_call: TRBV7-3
clone_size: -
j_call: TRBJ2-2
d_call: TRBD1
cdr3_length: 14
cdr3_aa: CASSFDRGSGELFF
cdr3_nt: TGTGCCAGCAGCTTCGACAGGGGCTCCGGGGAGCTGTTTTTT

v_call: TRBV29-1
clone_size: few
j_call: TRBJ2-1
d_call: TRBD2
cdr3_length: 16
cdr3_aa: CSVVLAGGNSYNEQFF
cdr3_nt: TGCAGCGTTGTCCTAGCGGGAGGAAACTCCTACAATGAGCAGTTCTTC

v_call: TRBV30
clone_size: few
j_call: TRBJ1-4
d_call: -
cdr3_length: 14
cdr3_aa: CAWSAGASSEKLFF
cdr3_nt: TGTGCCTGGAGTGCGGGGGCATCCTCTGAAAAACTGTTTTTT

v_call: TRBV29-1
clone_size: -
j_call: TRBJ2-5
d_call: -
cdr3_length: 13
cdr3_aa: CSGRTGQQETQYF
cdr3_nt: TGCAGCGGCCGAACGGGCCAGCAAGAGACCCAGTACTTC

v_call: TRBV4-3
clone_size: few
j_call: TRBJ2-2
d_call: -
cdr3_length: 16
cdr3_aa: CASSQGWAANTGELFF
cdr3_nt: TGCGCCAGCAGCCAAGGTTGGGCGGCTAACACCGGGGAGCTGTTTTTT

v_call: TRBV7-2
clone_size: few
j_call: TRBJ1-2
d_call: -
cdr3_length: 11
cdr3_aa: CASSLFPGYTF
cdr3_nt: TGTGCCAGCAGCTTGTTTCCGGGCTACACCTTC

v_call: TRBV28
clone_size: -
j_call: TRBJ1-1
d_call: -
cdr3_length: 14
cdr3_aa: CASSPTGFRTEAFF
cdr3_nt: TGTGCCAGCAGTCCGACAGGCTTTCGCACTGAAGCTTTCTTT

v_call: TRBV23-1
clone_size: -
j_call: TRBJ2-5
d_call: TRBD2
cdr3_length: 18
cdr3_aa: CASSRNEAGGWMRETQYF
cdr3_nt: TGCGCCAGCAGCCGAAATGAGGCGGGAGGGTGGATGAGGGAGACCCAGTACTTC

v_call: TRBV28
clone_size: few
j_call: TRBJ2-1
d_call: -
cdr3_length: 11
cdr3_aa: CASRRYNEQFF
cdr3_nt: TGTGCCAGCAGGCGTTACAATGAGCAGTTCTTC

v_call: TRBV2
clone_size: -
j_call: TRBJ1-5
d_call: -
cdr3_length: 12
cdr3_aa: CASNRANQPQHF
cdr3_nt: TGTGCCAGCAACAGGGCCAATCAGCCCCAGCATTTT

v_call: TRBV19
clone_size: -
j_call: TRBJ2-7
d_call: -
cdr3_length: 10
cdr3_aa: CAYPRDEQYF
cdr3_nt: TGTGCTTATCCCCGGGACGAGCAGTACTTC

v_call: TRBV27
clone_size: -
j_call: TRBJ2-1
d_call: TRBD2
cdr3_length: 15
cdr3_aa: CASTHREREYNEQFF
cdr3_nt: TGTGCCAGTACCCACCGCGAGCGGGAGTACAATGAGCAGTTCTTC

v_call: TRBV19
clone_size: few
j_call: TRBJ2-7
d_call: -
cdr3_length: 13
cdr3_aa: CASSIRPTYEQYF
cdr3_nt: TGTGCCAGTAGTATTCGACCTACCTACGAGCAGTACTTC

v_call: TRBV29-1
clone_size: few
j_call: TRBJ1-5
d_call: -
cdr3_length: 12
cdr3_aa: CSASGSNQPQHF
cdr3_nt: TGCAGCGCCTCGGGGAGCAATCAGCCCCAGCATTTT

v_call: TRBV29-1
clone_size: -
j_call: TRBJ2-7
d_call: -
cdr3_length: 13
cdr3_aa: CSVGQGGSYEQYF
cdr3_nt: TGCAGCGTTGGACAGGGAGGCTCCTACGAGCAGTACTTC

v_call: TRBV13
clone_size: -
j_call: TRBJ2-1
d_call: -
cdr3_length: 15
cdr3_aa: CASSATVSMGNEQFF
cdr3_nt: TGTGCCAGCAGCGCTACGGTTAGCATGGGCAATGAGCAGTTCTTC

v_call: TRBV7-9
clone_size: -
j_call: TRBJ1-2
d_call: TRBD1
cdr3_length: 16
cdr3_aa: CASSAIYRGPNYGYTF
cdr3_nt: TGTGCCAGCAGCGCAATCTACAGGGGGCCAAACTATGGCTACACCTTC

v_call: TRBV6-5
clone_size: -
j_call: TRBJ2-7
d_call: TRBD2
cdr3_length: 14
cdr3_aa: CASRRSGAAYEQYF
cdr3_nt: TGTGCCAGCAGACGGAGCGGGGCCGCCTACGAGCAGTACTTC

v_call: TRBV7-2
clone_size: few
j_call: TRBJ1-3
d_call: TRBD1
cdr3_length: 13
cdr3_aa: CASSLGQGNTIYF
cdr3_nt: TGTGCCAGCAGCTTGGGACAGGGAAACACCATATATTTT

v_call: TRBV18
clone_size: -
j_call: TRBJ2-7
d_call: -
cdr3_length: 14
cdr3_aa: CASSTRRATNEQYF
cdr3_nt: TGTGCCAGCTCAACGCGGAGGGCCACCAACGAGCAGTACTTC

v_call: TRBV5-1
clone_size: -
j_call: TRBJ2-5
d_call: -
cdr3_length: 13
cdr3_aa: CASSLISGETQYF
cdr3_nt: TGCGCCAGCAGCTTGATTTCCGGGGAGACCCAGTACTTC

v_call: TRBV30
clone_size: -
j_call: TRBJ2-3
d_call: -
cdr3_length: 15
cdr3_aa: CAWSVTNSRGDTQYF
cdr3_nt: TGTGCCTGGAGTGTGACAAACTCCCGGGGAGATACGCAGTATTTT